These 25 T cell receptor beta chains originate from one sample sequenced in a study of vaccination effects on CD4 cells after COVID-19 (dated by TCRdb to between 2021 and 2024). Library construction relied on the immunoSEQ multiplex PCR assay. The table was pulled from immuneACCESS by TCRdb, which kept in-frame rearrangements only. Such tables lose some clones; where checked, under half of the loss comes from unresolved V genes, and the rest has no known cause. This sample lists around 29,000 clones; roughly 74% were detected once. Together, the top ten hold 8.5% to 10% of the sample. These receptors have no identified antigens. To identify antigen-specific CD4+ T cell clonotypes by their expansion, the ViraFEST assay first stimulated PBMC with viral peptide pools and then applied TCR sequencing. After about 9 days of culture, CD4+ T cells were isolated with the EasySep CD4+ T cell isolation kit. Each participant got two doses of an mRNA SARS-CoV-2 vaccine, either BNT162b2 or mRNA-1273.

Material: CD4+ T cells from PBMCs cultured with HCoV-NL63 spike peptides, obtained after COVID-19 vaccination. Per the publication, the cell subset or site label means: HCoV-NL63 spike overlapping peptide pool stimulation. Every receptor here comes from a human donor who received a COVID-19 vaccine.

The CDR3 bases are TGTGCCTCCGGGCGGAGGGAGACCCAGTACTTC. This gives the protein CASGRRETQYF. The genes are TRBV27 and TRBJ2-5; weak D call: TRBD2 (5 bases). CDR1 and CDR2 (germline): MNHEY, SMNVEV (reference sequence). CDR3 length: 11 residues. Trimming cost V 11 bases and J 5 bases, with 12 bases left between them.

The V call is TRBV10-3, the J call TRBJ1-2; D is perhaps TRBD1 (6 bases). This CDR3 comprises 13 residues. The germline V and J ends were trimmed by 4 bases and 4 bases, with 10 bases remaining between them. CDR1 is ENHRY and CDR2 is SYGVKD in the germline V gene. In DNA, the CDR3 is TGTGCCATCAGTGTGAGGGACACCTATGGCTACACCTTC. Its translation: CAISVRDTYGYTF.

A few counts support this clone. The chain uses TRBV28 and TRBJ1-3; D is possibly TRBD1 (5 bases). Germline V CDR1 and CDR2: MDHEN, SYDVKM. There are 15 residues in the CDR3. The V end lost 7 bases, the J end lost 4 bases, and 17 bases lay between the germline ends. The CDR3 loop is CASTERQSVGNTIYF. The CDR3 DNA is TGTGCCAGCACCGAGAGACAGTCCGTGGGAAACACCATATATTTT.

This clone was recorded only once. The genes are TRBV5-5 and TRBJ1-5; TRBD1 is a possible D gene (5 bases). This CDR3 spans 15 amino acids. Trimming removed 0 bases from V and 3 bases from J, with 10 bases in between. Germline V gene lookup returns CDR1 SGHKS and CDR2 YYEKEE (reference sequence). CDR3 region: CASSLEAGVNQPQHF. The CDR3 DNA sequence: TGTGCCAGCAGCTTGGAGGCGGGGGTCAATCAGCCCCAGCATTTT.

This sequence joins TRBV18 and TRBJ1-1, with D uncertain. CDR3 length: 13 amino acids. CDR1 is KGHSH and CDR2 is LQKENI in the germline V gene. V lost 4 bases and J lost 4, with 10 bases in between. Written as DNA, the CDR3 is TGTGCCAGCTCACTAGAAAGGCTCACTGAAGCTTTCTTT. Protein sequence: CASSLERLTEAFF.

The chain uses TRBV2 and TRBJ2-2; TRBD2 aligns across 9 bases. Germline values: CDR1 SNHLY, CDR2 FYNNEI. The trim removed 4 bases at V and 0 bases at J, leaving 3 bases unmatched. This CDR3 spans 16 amino acids. The CDR3 sequence: CASSVQRGANTGELFF. In nucleotides, the CDR3 is TGTGCCAGCAGTGTACAGCGGGGGGCGAACACCGGGGAGCTGTTTTTT.

The chain employs TRBV18 and TRBJ1-1; 7 bases are a match to TRBD1. The CDR3 extends over 15 amino acids. Unmatched junction bases numbered 10, after V lost 4 bases and J lost 5 bases. Germline V gene lookup returns CDR1 KGHSH and CDR2 LQKENI. The CDR3 DNA reads TGTGCCAGCTCACGCGACCAACAGGGGCGAACTGAAGCTTTCTTT. It encodes CASSRDQQGRTEAFF.

This clone showed up just a few times. The chain recombines TRBV10-3 with TRBJ1-2, with TRBD1 as a possible D gene (5 bases). Looked up from germline, CDR1 is ENHRY and CDR2 is SYGVKD. This CDR3 region has 15 residues. Deletions cut 1 base from V and 5 bases from J, with 14 bases between. In DNA, the CDR3 is TGTGCCATCAGTGAGTACGAGGGGCCGGGGTATGGCTACACCTTC. Translated, it gives CAISEYEGPGYGYTF.

The rearrangement joins TRBV9 to TRBJ2-1, with 13 nucleotides matching TRBD2. Germline trimming cut 0 bases from V and 6 bases from J; bases unmatched to any gene: 3. Germline V gene data show CDR1 as SGDLS and CDR2 as YYNGEE. CDR3 length: 16 residues. The CDR3 sequence: CASSVGGLAGSNEQFF. CDR3 DNA: TGTGCCAGCAGCGTAGGGGGACTAGCGGGGTCCAATGAGCAGTTCTTC.

The chain has TRBV5-4 and TRBJ1-2; no reliable D call. Germline lookup yields CDR1 SGHNT and CDR2 YYREEE (reference sequence). The CDR3 has 13 amino acids. Trimming left V 0 bases short and J 3 bases short, with 6 bases between. The CDR3 coding sequence is TGTGCCAGCAGCTTGGGCCAGGACTATGGCTACACCTTC. Translated: CASSLGQDYGYTF.

The rearrangement uses TRBV5-4 and TRBJ2-3; a possible D gene is TRBD2 (7 bases). CDR3 length equals 16 residues. Trimming removed 4 bases from V and 3 bases from J, with 18 bases in between. CDR1 is SGHNT and CDR2 is YYREEE in the germline V gene (reference sequence). The CDR3 coding sequence is TGTGCCAGCAGCAACGAGGGGGGGGGCCCAACAGATACGCAGTATTTT. Translating it yields CASSNEGGGPTDTQYF.

The rearrangement joins TRBV19 to TRBJ2-3, with D possibly TRBD2 on 5 matching bases. CDR1 and CDR2 (germline): LNHDA, SQIVND (reference sequence). Trimming removed 4 bases from V and 4 bases from J, with 9 bases in between. This CDR3 has 13 residues. The CDR3 nucleotides read TGTGCCAGTAGTAGAGGGATGGCAGATACGCAGTATTTT. Its protein product is CASSRGMADTQYF.

This clone occurred a few times. This sequence joins TRBV5-1 and TRBJ2-5; TRBD2 might be the D (6 bases). Germline V gives CDR1 SGHRS, CDR2 YFSETQ. This CDR3 has 14 residues. V was trimmed by 0 bases and J by 4 bases, leaving 10 bases between them. The CDR3 region is CASSLGREPETQYF. The CDR3 DNA sequence: TGCGCCAGCAGCTTGGGGCGGGAACCAGAGACCCAGTACTTC.

The chain employs TRBV6-1 and TRBJ1-5; D is possibly TRBD1 (6 bases). The CDR3 has 15 residues. V dropped 3 bases and J dropped 0 bases, with 9 bases sitting between them. The germline V gene encodes CDR1 MNHNS and CDR2 SASEGT. The CDR3 sequence: CASSERTASNQPQHF. As DNA, the CDR3 is TGTGCCAGCAGTGAGAGGACAGCTAGCAATCAGCCCCAGCATTTT.

This chain links TRBV3-1 (or the pseudogene TRBV3-2) with TRBJ1-3; D uncertain. This CDR3 spans 13 amino acids. CDR1 is LGHDT, CDR2 YNNKEL, per germline (reference sequence). V gave up 4 bases and J gave up 4 bases, with 8 bases separating them. CDR3 nucleotides: TGTGCCAGCAGCCCTGGGTCCGGAAACACCATATATTTT. It translates to CASSPGSGNTIYF.

This clone was counted a single time. This chain connects TRBV7-6 to TRBJ2-3, with D possibly TRBD1 on 6 matching bases. The CDR3 length is 16 residues. The V gene's germline CDR1 is SGHVS and CDR2 FNYEAQ. V was trimmed by 4 bases and J by 1 base, leaving 15 bases between them. For the CDR3, the DNA is TGTGCCAGCAGCTCGCCTCCGGGACAACGCACAGATACGCAGTATTTT. Residues: CASSSPPGQRTDTQYF.

This CDR3 reads CASPTYNRGTGPEAFF. In nucleotides, the CDR3 is TGTGCCAGCCCGACTTACAACAGGGGGACGGGTCCTGAAGCTTTCTTT. The chain links TRBV25-1 to TRBJ1-1; TRBD1 matches at 8 bases. Germline V CDR1 and CDR2: MGHDK, SYGVNS. The junction had 17 bases not matched to a gene; V was cut back by 8 bases and J by 6 bases. The CDR3 loop spans 16 amino acids. Complete variable domain (other parts from reference TRBV25-1 and TRBJ1-1): EADIYQTPRYLVIGTGKKITLECSQTMGHDKMYWYQQDPGMELHLIHYSYGVNSTEKGDLSSESTVSRIRTEHFPLTLESARPSHTSQYLCASPTYNRGTGPEAFFGQGTRLTVV.

The chain carries TRBV5-1 and TRBJ2-7; 9 nucleotides match TRBD1. J lost 3 bases, V lost 0 bases, and 13 bases had no gene match. There are 18 residues in the CDR3. Germline CDR1 reads SGHRS; CDR2 reads YFSETQ. In DNA, the CDR3 is TGCGCCAGCAGCTTGGCCCCGACGGACAGGGGCGGATTCTACGAGCAGTACTTC. This sequence encodes CASSLAPTDRGGFYEQYF. The variable domain in full, with the rest retrieved from reference TRBV5-1 and TRBJ2-7, is KAGVTQTPRYLIKTRGQQVTLSCSPISGHRSVSWYQQTPGQGLQFLFEYFSETQRNKGNFPGRFSGRQFSNSRSEMNVSTLELGDSALYLCASSLAPTDRGGFYEQYFGPGTRLTVT.

The chain employs TRBV5-6 and TRBJ1-1; 7 bases are shared with TRBD1. The CDR3 has 17 amino acids. V shed 3 bases and J 1 base; nucleotides not matched to a gene: 12. The germline CDR1 and CDR2 sequences are SGHDT and YYEEEE. The CDR3 sequence: CASSSRTWDSSNTEAFF. The CDR3 DNA sequence: TGTGCCAGCAGCTCCCGAACGTGGGACAGCTCGAACACTGAAGCTTTCTTT.

The chain carries TRBV27 and TRBJ1-5, with 7 bases matching TRBD1. This CDR3 spans 15 amino acids. Germline V lookup: CDR1 MNHEY, CDR2 SMNVEV (reference sequence). Trimming at V came to 3 bases and at J to 1 base, leaving 3 bases not matched to a gene. The CDR3 sequence is CASSLTTGSNQPQHF. The CDR3 DNA follows: TGTGCCAGCAGTTTGACGACAGGGAGCAATCAGCCCCAGCATTTT.

This clone was observed a few times. This chain connects TRBV5-1 to TRBJ1-1, with 7 positions matching TRBD1. Germline V CDR1 and CDR2: SGHRS, YFSETQ. The CDR3 covers 16 residues. V was pared by 3 bases and J by 0 bases, with 8 bases of the junction left unmatched. The CDR3 spells CASSWGQTQMNTEAFF. CDR3 in DNA: TGCGCCAGCAGCTGGGGACAGACACAGATGAACACTGAAGCTTTCTTT. The full variable domain, with the rest looked up from reference TRBV5-1 and TRBJ1-1, is KAGVTQTPRYLIKTRGQQVTLSCSPISGHRSVSWYQQTPGQGLQFLFEYFSETQRNKGNFPGRFSGRQFSNSRSEMNVSTLELGDSALYLCASSWGQTQMNTEAFFGQGTRLTVV.

The V and J genes are TRBV5-5 and TRBJ2-7; 7 nucleotides match TRBD1. The CDR3 has 13 amino acids. Per the germline V gene, CDR1 is SGHKS and CDR2 is YYEKEE (reference sequence). The ends lost 1 base at V and 2 bases at J; junction bases unmatched: 0. CDR3 amino acids: CASSLQGAYEQYF. In nucleotides, the CDR3 is TGTGCCAGCAGCTTGCAGGGGGCCTACGAGCAGTACTTC.

In this sample, this clone turned up a few times. The genes are TRBV5-4 and TRBJ2-2; the D gene could be TRBD1 or TRBD2 (5 bases each). Germline V gene lookup returns CDR1 SGHNT and CDR2 YYREEE (reference sequence). The CDR3 totals 16 residues. V lost 1 base and J 0 bases, leaving 10 bases between the germline ends. The CDR3 region has the DNA TGTGCCAGCAGCTTGCAGAGGGGCACGAACACCGGGGAGCTGTTTTTT. Amino acid sequence: CASSLQRGTNTGELFF. Combining the CDR3 with reference TRBV5-4 and TRBJ2-2 gives the whole variable domain ETGVTQSPTHLIKTRGQQVTLRCSSQSGHNTVSWYQQALGQGPQFIFQYYREEENGRGNFPPRFSGLQFPNYSSELNVNALELDDSALYLCASSLQRGTNTGELFFGEGSRLTVL.

There are a few counts of this clone. This sequence joins TRBV6-1 and TRBJ2-5; D is unclear. Germline V gene lookup returns CDR1 MNHNS and CDR2 SASEGT. The CDR3 spans 15 residues. The ends were cut back, 1 base at V and 2 bases at J, with 11 bases in the middle. In DNA form, the CDR3 reads TGTGCCAGCAGTGAAGTAGGGCAGGCACAAGAGACCCAGTACTTC. Its translation is CASSEVGQAQETQYF.

The chain couples TRBV7-9 to TRBJ1-1; no clear D gene. This CDR3 region has 13 residues. Germline CDR1 is SEHNR and CDR2 is FQNEAQ (reference sequence). The ends were cut back, 3 bases at V and 7 bases at J, with 12 bases in the middle. CDR3 in amino acids: CASSFQEGIEAFF. The CDR3 DNA is TGTGCCAGCAGCTTCCAGGAAGGGATTGAAGCTTTCTTT.